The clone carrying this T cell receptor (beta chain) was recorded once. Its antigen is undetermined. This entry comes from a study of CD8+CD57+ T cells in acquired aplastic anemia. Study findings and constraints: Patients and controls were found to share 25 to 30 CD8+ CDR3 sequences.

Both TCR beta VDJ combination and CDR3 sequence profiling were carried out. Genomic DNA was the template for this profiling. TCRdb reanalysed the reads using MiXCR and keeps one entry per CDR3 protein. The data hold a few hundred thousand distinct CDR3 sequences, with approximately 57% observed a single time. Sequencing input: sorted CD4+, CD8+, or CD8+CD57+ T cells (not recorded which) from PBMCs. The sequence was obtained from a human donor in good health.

The CDR3 sequence: CASSESGQGGYEQYF. The CDR3 DNA follows: TGTGCCAGCAGTGAGTCGGGACAGGGGGGTTACGAGCAGTACTTC. V gene TRBV2 combines with J gene TRBJ2-7; 11 bases line up with TRBD1. J was trimmed by 4 bases and V by 3 bases; bases with no gene match: 5. This CDR3 is built from 15 residues. Germline CDR1 and CDR2: SNHLY and FYNNEI.